The subject of this entry is one T cell receptor beta chain. Per the original data handling: Reference gene primer amplification in the assay estimated nucleated cell counts. Assay used: immunoSEQ multiplex PCR; TCRdb lists only in-frame clones, some missing. That table furnishes V, J and clone size, whereas the DNA furnished D and trimming. Of about 82,000 clones listed, around four fifths were seen once; the top ten hold around 33%. This record belongs to a study of blood T cell repertoires in COVID-19. Seattle enrolled patients during active infection and tracked them longitudinally. The CDR3 extends over 18 amino acids. Germline values: CDR1 SGHAT, CDR2 FQNNGV. V was clipped by 1 base and J by 0 bases; unmatched bases: 7.

V usage is TRBV11-2 and J usage is TRBJ2-3, with 10 nucleotides matching TRBD1. The clonotype originates from a man in his fifties or sixties with COVID-19, enrolled during active disease. The specimen sequenced was peripheral blood. CDR3 nucleotide sequence: TGTGCCAGCAGCTTAGGAGGGACAGGGGCGACTAGCACAGATACGCAGTATTTT. Its protein product is CASSLGGTGATSTDTQYF.